This T cell receptor (beta chain) was sequenced for a study of blood T cells in healthy people across ages. This clonotype showed up just a few times. The junction departs from germline at one end; a sequencing error may be responsible. CDR3 size: 14 residues. CDR1 DFQATT and CDR2 SNEGSKA come from the germline V gene (reference sequence). A second PCR, run for roughly 7 to 12 cycles, used a sample-barcoded 5' primer plus a J-beta primer mix. A single record per CDR3 protein comes from TCRdb applying MiXCR to the 5' RACE reads. The top ten hold roughly 7.7% of the sample, which has some 1.4 million distinct CDR3 sequences, roughly 40% seen once.

This chain connects TRBV20-1 to TRBJ2-7; D could derive from TRBD1 or TRBD2 (5 bases each). The sample consisted of blood. This TCR was recovered from a young woman in good health. CDR3 in DNA: TGTAGTGCTAGAGAACGGGACCGGCCCTACGAGCAGTACTTC. Translating it yields CSARERDRPYEQYF.